These T cell receptor beta chains were read from a single sample in a study of T-cell reconstitution after alpha-beta-depleted transplantation in children. TCRdb re-called the PCR reads with MiXCR, one entry per CDR3 protein. Here the sample spans 330,000 or so distinct CDR3 sequences, 6% to 10% being singletons. The sample was peripheral blood, taken 360 days after TCRalphabeta/CD19-depleted stem cell transplant. These receptors were obtained from a female patient aged 2-15 years who had a stem cell transplant for Fanconi anemia, so the T cells may come from the graft donor. Both conserved end residues are part of each CDR3. Each record gives: V gene, D gene, J gene, clone size, CDR3 DNA, CDR3 protein. The D gene is left open where the match is weak. Not all rows give a size; the values are once, few, many and, for expanded clones, a class.

v_call: TRBV3-1
d_call: TRBD2
j_call: TRBJ2-2
clone_size: NA
cdr3_nt: TGTGCCTGCTGCCAAGAAGGTCTAGCGGGGGGGCCCGGCGGGGAGCTGTTTTTT
cdr3_aa: CACCQEGLAGGPGGELFF

v_call: TRBV20-1
d_call: TRBD1
j_call: TRBJ2-7
clone_size: NA
cdr3_nt: TGCAGTGCCCTTTTGACAGGGGTTGGCGAGCAGTACTTC
cdr3_aa: CSALLTGVGEQYF

v_call: TRBV2
d_call: NA
j_call: TRBJ2-7
clone_size: few
cdr3_nt: TGTGCCAGCACCCTGGGGTACGCTGGCGAGCAGTACTTC
cdr3_aa: CASTLGYAGEQYF

v_call: TRBV28
d_call: NA
j_call: TRBJ2-7
clone_size: many
cdr3_nt: TGTGCCAGCATTCAATTCGGGTTTTCCTACGAGCAGTACTTC
cdr3_aa: CASIQFGFSYEQYF

v_call: TRBV18
d_call: TRBD2
j_call: TRBJ2-1
clone_size: many
cdr3_nt: TGTGCCAGCTCTACTACTCACGTTACTAGCGGGGGTAATGAGCAGTTCTTC
cdr3_aa: CASSTTHVTSGGNEQFF

v_call: TRBV6-1
d_call: NA
j_call: TRBJ1-5
clone_size: few
cdr3_nt: TGTGCCAGCAGTGAGCTTCCGGGCCTTTTAAATCAGCCCCAGCATTTT
cdr3_aa: CASSELPGLLNQPQHF

v_call: TRBV18
d_call: TRBD2
j_call: TRBJ2-7
clone_size: many
cdr3_nt: TGTGCCAGCTCACCCGTAGCGGGGGCCGAATACGAGCAGTACTTC
cdr3_aa: CASSPVAGAEYEQYF

v_call: TRBV6-2/TRBV6-3
d_call: TRBD2
j_call: TRBJ2-1
clone_size: many
cdr3_nt: TGTGCCAGCAGTAACAGGCTAGCGGGAGTTGAGCAGTTCTTC
cdr3_aa: CASSNRLAGVEQFF

v_call: TRBV20-1
d_call: TRBD1
j_call: TRBJ1-2
clone_size: many
cdr3_nt: TGCAGTGCTAGGGAGACAGGGACAGCCGTGAACTATGGCTACACCTTC
cdr3_aa: CSARETGTAVNYGYTF

v_call: TRBV27
d_call: NA
j_call: TRBJ2-2
clone_size: NA
cdr3_nt: TGTGCCAGCAGTTTATCGCTCAACACCGGGGAGCTGTTTTTT
cdr3_aa: CASSLSLNTGELFF

v_call: TRBV7-2
d_call: NA
j_call: TRBJ2-1
clone_size: NA
cdr3_nt: TGTGCCAGCAGCTTAATATTACTATCAGGGAACAATGAGCAGTTCTTC
cdr3_aa: CASSLILLSGNNEQFF

v_call: TRBV9
d_call: TRBD1
j_call: TRBJ2-1
clone_size: many
cdr3_nt: TGTGCCAGCAGCGCAAGGACAGGGAACGATGAGCAGTTCTTC
cdr3_aa: CASSARTGNDEQFF

v_call: TRBV7-3
d_call: NA
j_call: TRBJ2-1
clone_size: few
cdr3_nt: TGTGCCAGCAGCTTACGTCTTAACAATGAGCAGTTCTTC
cdr3_aa: CASSLRLNNEQFF

v_call: TRBV6-1
d_call: NA
j_call: TRBJ1-2
clone_size: NA
cdr3_nt: TGTGCCAGCAGAACCCAGGGCCAAATGGGCTATGGCTACACCTTC
cdr3_aa: CASRTQGQMGYGYTF

v_call: TRBV4-3
d_call: TRBD2
j_call: TRBJ2-7
clone_size: few
cdr3_nt: TGCGCCAGCAGCCCGAGCGGGGGGAGCTCCTACGAGCAGTACTTC
cdr3_aa: CASSPSGGSSYEQYF

v_call: TRBV25-1
d_call: NA
j_call: TRBJ1-1
clone_size: NA
cdr3_nt: TGTGCCAGCAGTGAACCCAGGGACGATGGCACTGAAGCTTTCTTT
cdr3_aa: CASSEPRDDGTEAFF

v_call: TRBV20-1
d_call: TRBD2
j_call: TRBJ2-2
clone_size: many
cdr3_nt: TGCAGTGCTAGTGCCTCAGCGGGAGGGTTTAACGGGGAGCTGTTTTTT
cdr3_aa: CSASASAGGFNGELFF

v_call: TRBV7-9
d_call: NA
j_call: TRBJ2-3
clone_size: NA
cdr3_nt: TGTGCCATGGGCCCTCCAGGGCTGAGAACAGATACGCAGTATTTT
cdr3_aa: CAMGPPGLRTDTQYF

v_call: TRBV9
d_call: TRBD2
j_call: TRBJ2-3
clone_size: many
cdr3_nt: TGTGCCAGCAGCGTAGCTACGGCGGGAGGGATCCAAGATACGCAGTATTTT
cdr3_aa: CASSVATAGGIQDTQYF

v_call: TRBV15
d_call: NA
j_call: TRBJ2-5
clone_size: few
cdr3_nt: TGTGCCACCAGCAGACAAACAGGGCAAGAGACCCAGTACTTC
cdr3_aa: CATSRQTGQETQYF

v_call: TRBV4-1
d_call: NA
j_call: TRBJ1-1
clone_size: NA
cdr3_nt: TGCGCCAGCAGCGCTCGCCAAGGGAATCGAGGGGAGAACACTGAAGCTTTCTTT
cdr3_aa: CASSARQGNRGENTEAFF

v_call: TRBV2
d_call: NA
j_call: TRBJ1-1
clone_size: many
cdr3_nt: TGTGCCAGCAGTCCCGAACTACAGGGCTTGGCTGAAGCTTTCTTT
cdr3_aa: CASSPELQGLAEAFF

v_call: TRBV10-3
d_call: TRBD1
j_call: TRBJ1-3
clone_size: NA
cdr3_nt: TGTGCCATCAGCCTACCGACGTCACAGGGGACTGGAAACACCATATATTTT
cdr3_aa: CAISLPTSQGTGNTIYF

v_call: TRBV27
d_call: NA
j_call: TRBJ1-6
clone_size: many
cdr3_nt: TGTGCCAGCAGTTTAATTAGTACCGGCGGCTATCCTAGTAATTCACCCCTCCACTTT
cdr3_aa: CASSLISTGGYPSNSPLHF

v_call: TRBV12-3/TRBV12-4
d_call: NA
j_call: TRBJ1-4
clone_size: many
cdr3_nt: TGTGCCAGCAGCCCGTCACTACTCTTTGGGGACGGTAATGAAAAACTGTTTTTT
cdr3_aa: CASSPSLLFGDGNEKLFF

v_call: TRBV14
d_call: NA
j_call: TRBJ2-2
clone_size: few
cdr3_nt: TGTGCCAGCAGCCCATTACAGGGGAACACCGGGGAGCTGTTTTTT
cdr3_aa: CASSPLQGNTGELFF

v_call: TRBV11-1
d_call: TRBD1
j_call: TRBJ2-1
clone_size: many
cdr3_nt: TGTGCCAGCAGCTTTGGACAGGTATACAATGAGCAGTTCTTC
cdr3_aa: CASSFGQVYNEQFF

v_call: TRBV10-2
d_call: TRBD1
j_call: TRBJ1-1
clone_size: NA
cdr3_nt: TGCGCCAGCAGGGGGACAGGGGCTGAAGCTTTCTTT
cdr3_aa: CASRGTGAEAFF

v_call: TRBV20-1
d_call: NA
j_call: TRBJ2-5
clone_size: many
cdr3_nt: TGCAGTGCTCCAACTAACAGGGAATTGGAGACCCAGTACTTC
cdr3_aa: CSAPTNRELETQYF

v_call: TRBV29-1
d_call: TRBD1
j_call: TRBJ2-3
clone_size: many
cdr3_nt: TGCAGCGTTGAAGCCCGGACAGGTACAGATACGCAGTATTTT
cdr3_aa: CSVEARTGTDTQYF

v_call: TRBV3-1
d_call: TRBD2
j_call: TRBJ2-5
clone_size: NA
cdr3_nt: TGTGCCAGCAGCCGCGACCCCACCGGACTAGCGGAGTACTTC
cdr3_aa: CASSRDPTGLAEYF

v_call: TRBV7-2
d_call: NA
j_call: TRBJ1-6
clone_size: many
cdr3_nt: TGTGCCAGCAGCTTAGGGGCCCGGGGACCCCTCCACTTT
cdr3_aa: CASSLGARGPLHF

v_call: TRBV15
d_call: TRBD2
j_call: TRBJ2-1
clone_size: many
cdr3_nt: TGTGCCACCAGCAGAAAAGTACCGGGACTAGCGGGGCTCAATGAGCAGTTCTTC
cdr3_aa: CATSRKVPGLAGLNEQFF

v_call: TRBV10-3
d_call: TRBD2
j_call: TRBJ2-1
clone_size: many
cdr3_nt: TGTGCCAGCGGGGGGGGCTCCTACAATGAGCAGTTCTTC
cdr3_aa: CASGGGSYNEQFF

v_call: TRBV5-1
d_call: NA
j_call: TRBJ1-1
clone_size: many
cdr3_nt: TGCGCCAGCAGCTTGACTATCTCAAGGAACACTGAAGCTTTCTTT
cdr3_aa: CASSLTISRNTEAFF

v_call: TRBV7-2
d_call: TRBD2
j_call: TRBJ2-2
clone_size: many
cdr3_nt: TGTGCCAGCAGCTTTAGCGGGGGGGCGAACACCGGGGAGCTGTTTTTT
cdr3_aa: CASSFSGGANTGELFF

v_call: TRBV10-3
d_call: TRBD1
j_call: TRBJ2-3
clone_size: many
cdr3_nt: TGTGCCATCAGTATAGGACAGGGCGATACGCAGTATTTT
cdr3_aa: CAISIGQGDTQYF